This T cell receptor (beta chain) was documented in a study of cytomegalovirus exposure and HLA in healthy donors. Looking at the study overall: HLA-typed donors contributed 65 million to 95 million unique TCRs, which were held in an early data release.

The PCR had 60 Vbeta and 13 Jbeta primers. Repertoires were generated with immunoSEQ multiplex PCR, while TCRdb's copy carries only in-frame clones and drops some. The sample shows fewer than 180,000 clones, 70% to 80% of them seen only once. On this clone itself: Its specificity is not known.

Overall study findings and caveats: Some highly shared sequence variants likely arose as a pipeline artifact.

After removal of 4 bases from V and 6 bases from J, the junction contained 5 bases not matched to a gene. The CDR3 is made up of 13 amino acids. The germline V gene has CDR1 GTSNPN and CDR2 SVGIG (reference sequence). Sequenced: PBMCs. This clonotype originated in a human donor in good health. The genes are TRBV30 and TRBJ2-3; TRBD2 matches 9 bases. CDR3 residues: CAWIAGAGDTQYF. CDR3 sequence (DNA): TGTGCCTGGATAGCGGGGGCGGGGGATACGCAGTATTTT.